This T cell receptor beta chain was found in a study of blood T cell repertoires in COVID-19. Overall study context: Specimens from acute and convalescent COVID-19 originated in the United States, Italy and Spain. T cells, B-cell-depleted T cells, or PBMCs provided the cDNA or gDNA that served as material.

About this clone itself: Distinct nucleotide sequences in the sample also encode this CDR3.

Germline CDR1 SGHTA, CDR2 FQGTGA. CDR3 length: 17 residues. Trimming stripped 2 bases from V and 7 bases from J, with 21 bases between. Source study methods: Reference gene primer amplification gave estimated nucleated cell counts. Sequenced by immunoSEQ multiplex PCR; TCRdb stores in-frame clones only, minus some. That table furnishes V, J and clone size, whereas the DNA furnished D and trimming. The table has roughly 250,000 clones, around 85% seen once; the top ten hold under 4.5%. This receptor was identified in a woman in her 40s with active or convalescent COVID-19. The chain uses TRBV7-3 and TRBJ2-1; D perhaps matches TRBD1 (7 bases). Sample: peripheral blood. For the CDR3, the DNA is TGTGCCAGCAGCTTATCCGGCGGAGGGGGCGGGGTGAATGAGCAGTTCTTC. Its translation is CASSLSGGGGGVNEQFF.